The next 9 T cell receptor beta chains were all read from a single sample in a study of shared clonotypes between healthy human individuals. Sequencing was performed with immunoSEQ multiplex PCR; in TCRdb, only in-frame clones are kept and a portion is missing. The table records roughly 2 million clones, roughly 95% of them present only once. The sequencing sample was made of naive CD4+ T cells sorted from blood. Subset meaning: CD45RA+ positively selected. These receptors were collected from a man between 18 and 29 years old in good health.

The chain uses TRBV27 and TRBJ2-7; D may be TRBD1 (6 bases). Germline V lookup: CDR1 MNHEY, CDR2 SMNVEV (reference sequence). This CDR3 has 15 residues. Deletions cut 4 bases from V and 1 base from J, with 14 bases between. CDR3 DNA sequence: TGTGCCAGCAGTTCGCAGGGGTTAGGATCCTACGAGCAGTACTTC. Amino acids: CASSSQGLGSYEQYF.

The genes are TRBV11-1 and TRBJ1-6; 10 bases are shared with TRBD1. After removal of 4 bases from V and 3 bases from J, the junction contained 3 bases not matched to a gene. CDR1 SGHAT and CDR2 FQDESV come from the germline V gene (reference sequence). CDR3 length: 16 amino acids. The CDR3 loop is CASSSGQGIYNSPLHF. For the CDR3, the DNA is TGTGCCAGCAGCTCGGGACAGGGGATCTATAATTCACCCCTCCACTTT.

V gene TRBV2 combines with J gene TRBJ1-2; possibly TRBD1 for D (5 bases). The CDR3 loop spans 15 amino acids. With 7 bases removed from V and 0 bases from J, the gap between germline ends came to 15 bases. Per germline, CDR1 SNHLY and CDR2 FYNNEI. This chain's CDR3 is CASTQDTPTNYGYTF. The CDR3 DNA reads TGTGCCAGCACCCAGGACACTCCGACTAACTATGGCTACACCTTC.

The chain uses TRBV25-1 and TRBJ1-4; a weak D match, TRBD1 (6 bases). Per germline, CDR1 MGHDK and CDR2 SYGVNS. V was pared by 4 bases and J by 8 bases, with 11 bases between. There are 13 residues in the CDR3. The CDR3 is CASSGGAGEKLFF. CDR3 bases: TGTGCCAGCAGTGGGGGGGCTGGGGAAAAACTGTTTTTT.

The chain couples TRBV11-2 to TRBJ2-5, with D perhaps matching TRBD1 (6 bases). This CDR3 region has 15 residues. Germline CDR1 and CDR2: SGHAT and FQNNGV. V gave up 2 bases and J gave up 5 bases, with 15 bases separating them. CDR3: CASSLSPQGMETQYF. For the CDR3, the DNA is TGTGCCAGCAGCTTATCCCCACAGGGCATGGAGACCCAGTACTTC.

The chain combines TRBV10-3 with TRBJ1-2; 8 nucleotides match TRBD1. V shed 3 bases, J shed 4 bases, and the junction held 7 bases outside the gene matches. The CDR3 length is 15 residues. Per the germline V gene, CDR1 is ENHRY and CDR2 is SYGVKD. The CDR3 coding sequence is TGTGCCATCAGTGATTCCCTGGGACAGGTCTATGGCTACACCTTC. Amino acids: CAISDSLGQVYGYTF.

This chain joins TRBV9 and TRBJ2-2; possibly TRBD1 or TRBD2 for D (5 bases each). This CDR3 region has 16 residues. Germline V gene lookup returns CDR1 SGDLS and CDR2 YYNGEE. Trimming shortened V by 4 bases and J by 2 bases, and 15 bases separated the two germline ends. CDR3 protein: CASSSRDPINTGELFF. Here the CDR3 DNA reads TGTGCCAGCAGCAGCCGGGACCCAATAAACACCGGGGAGCTGTTTTTT.

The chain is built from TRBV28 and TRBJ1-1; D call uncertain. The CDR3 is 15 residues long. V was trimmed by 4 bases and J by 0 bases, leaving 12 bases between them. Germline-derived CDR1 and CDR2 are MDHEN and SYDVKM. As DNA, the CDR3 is TGTGCCAGCAGTTCCCGGTGGGCCATGAACACTGAAGCTTTCTTT. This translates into CASSSRWAMNTEAFF. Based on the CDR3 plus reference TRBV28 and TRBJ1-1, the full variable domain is DVKVTQSSRYLVKRTGEKVFLECVQDMDHENMFWYRQDPGLGLRLIYFSYDVKMKEKGDIPEGYSVSREKKERFSLILESASTNQTSMYLCASSSRWAMNTEAFFGQGTRLTVV.

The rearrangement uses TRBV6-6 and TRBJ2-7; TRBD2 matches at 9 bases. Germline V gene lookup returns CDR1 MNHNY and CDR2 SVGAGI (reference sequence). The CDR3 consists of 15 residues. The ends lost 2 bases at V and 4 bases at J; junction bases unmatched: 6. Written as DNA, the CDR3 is TGTGCCAGCAGTTACGGGATAGCGGGAGTTTACGAGCAGTACTTC. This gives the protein CASSYGIAGVYEQYF.